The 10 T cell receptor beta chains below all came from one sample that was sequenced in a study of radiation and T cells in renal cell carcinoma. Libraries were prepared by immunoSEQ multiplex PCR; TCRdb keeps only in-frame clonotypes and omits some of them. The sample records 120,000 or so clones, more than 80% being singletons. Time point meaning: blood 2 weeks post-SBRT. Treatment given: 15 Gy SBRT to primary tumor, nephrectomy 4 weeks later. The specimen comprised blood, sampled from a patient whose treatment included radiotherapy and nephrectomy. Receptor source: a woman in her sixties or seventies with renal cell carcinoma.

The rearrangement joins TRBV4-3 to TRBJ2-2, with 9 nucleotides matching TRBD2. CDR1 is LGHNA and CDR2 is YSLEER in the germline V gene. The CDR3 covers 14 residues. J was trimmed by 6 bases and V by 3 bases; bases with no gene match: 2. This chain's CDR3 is CASSQVAGAGELFF. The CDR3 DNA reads TGCGCCAGCAGCCAGGTAGCGGGAGCCGGGGAGCTGTTTTTT.

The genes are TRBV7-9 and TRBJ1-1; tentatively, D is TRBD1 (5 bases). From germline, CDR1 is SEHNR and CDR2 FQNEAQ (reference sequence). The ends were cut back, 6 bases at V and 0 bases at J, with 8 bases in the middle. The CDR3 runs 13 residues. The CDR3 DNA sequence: TGTGCCAGCAGTAAAGGGGTGAACACTGAAGCTTTCTTT. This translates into CASSKGVNTEAFF.

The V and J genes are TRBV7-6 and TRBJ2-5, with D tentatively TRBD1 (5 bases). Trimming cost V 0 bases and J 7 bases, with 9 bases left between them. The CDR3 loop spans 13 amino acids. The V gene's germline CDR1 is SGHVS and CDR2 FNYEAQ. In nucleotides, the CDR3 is TGTGCCAGCAGCTTAGCCAGGGAAGGGACCCAGTACTTC. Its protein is CASSLAREGTQYF.

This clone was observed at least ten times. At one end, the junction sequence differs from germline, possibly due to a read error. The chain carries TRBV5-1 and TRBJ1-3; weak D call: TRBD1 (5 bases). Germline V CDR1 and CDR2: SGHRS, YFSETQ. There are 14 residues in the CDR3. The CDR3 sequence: CASKAQDSVNTIYF. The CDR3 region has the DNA TGCGCCAGCAAGGCACAGGATTCTGTAAACACCATATATTTT.

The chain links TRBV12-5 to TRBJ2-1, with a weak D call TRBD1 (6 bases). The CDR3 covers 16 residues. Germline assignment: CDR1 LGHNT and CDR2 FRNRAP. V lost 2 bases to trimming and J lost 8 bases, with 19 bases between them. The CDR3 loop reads CASGLIGRGIGHEQFF. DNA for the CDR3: TGTGCTAGTGGTTTGATAGGCAGGGGTATAGGGCATGAGCAGTTCTTC.

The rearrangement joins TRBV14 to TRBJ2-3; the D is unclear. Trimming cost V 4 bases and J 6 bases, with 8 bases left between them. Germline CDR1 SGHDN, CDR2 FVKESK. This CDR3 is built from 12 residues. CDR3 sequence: CASSLTGDTQYF. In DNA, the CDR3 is TGTGCCAGCAGCCTGACTGGGGATACGCAGTATTTT. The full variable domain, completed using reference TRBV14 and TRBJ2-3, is EAGVTQFPSHSVIEKGQTVTLRCDPISGHDNLYWYRRVMGKEIKFLLHFVKESKQDESGMPNNRFLAERTGGTYSTLKVQPAELEDSGVYFCASSLTGDTQYFGPGTRLTVL.

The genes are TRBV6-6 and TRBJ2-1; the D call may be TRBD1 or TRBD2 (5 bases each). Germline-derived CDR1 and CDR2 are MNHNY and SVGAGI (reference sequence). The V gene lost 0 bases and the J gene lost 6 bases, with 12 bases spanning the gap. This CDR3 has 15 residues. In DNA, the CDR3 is TGTGCCAGCAGTTACTCGATTTCTGGGGGCAATGAGCAGTTCTTC. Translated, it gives CASSYSISGGNEQFF.

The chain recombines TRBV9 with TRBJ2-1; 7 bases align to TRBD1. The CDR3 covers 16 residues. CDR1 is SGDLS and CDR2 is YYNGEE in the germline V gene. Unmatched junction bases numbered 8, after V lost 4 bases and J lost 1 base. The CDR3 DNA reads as TGTGCCAGCAGCCTGACAGGGAGAGGGTCCTACAATGAGCAGTTCTTC. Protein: CASSLTGRGSYNEQFF.

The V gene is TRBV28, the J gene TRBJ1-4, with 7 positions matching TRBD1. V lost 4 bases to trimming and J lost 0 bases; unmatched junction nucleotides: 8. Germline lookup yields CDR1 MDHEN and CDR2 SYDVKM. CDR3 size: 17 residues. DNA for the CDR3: TGTGCCAGCAGTTCATGGGGCCAGGGGGCAACTAATGAAAAACTGTTTTTT. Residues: CASSSWGQGATNEKLFF. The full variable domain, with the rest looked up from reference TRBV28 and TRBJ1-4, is DVKVTQSSRYLVKRTGEKVFLECVQDMDHENMFWYRQDPGLGLRLIYFSYDVKMKEKGDIPEGYSVSREKKERFSLILESASTNQTSMYLCASSSWGQGATNEKLFFGSGTQLSVL.

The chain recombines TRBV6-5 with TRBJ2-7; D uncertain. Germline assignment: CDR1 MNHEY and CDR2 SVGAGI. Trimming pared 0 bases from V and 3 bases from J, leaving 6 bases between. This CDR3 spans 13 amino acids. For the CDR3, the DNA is TGTGCCAGCAGTTACTCTGGTAACTACGAGCAGTACTTC. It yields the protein CASSYSGNYEQYF.